A single sample gave rise to the 2 T cell receptor beta chains below, sequenced in a study of T cell responses to AZD1222 COVID-19 vaccine. Clones were sequenced by immunoSEQ multiplex PCR, and TCRdb holds only the in-frame ones, with some missing. This sample has under 130,000 clones, with around 90% found just once. Sequencing was performed on peripheral blood, taken on day 0 of AZD1222 vaccination. The receptors shown here come from an adult in good health.

The chain carries TRBV30 and TRBJ1-2; 8 bases are a match to TRBD1. This CDR3 contains 14 residues. Germline lookup yields CDR1 GTSNPN and CDR2 SVGIG (reference sequence). After removal of 2 bases from V and 5 bases from J, the junction contained 7 bases not matched to a gene. The CDR3 reads CAWSISGQAYGYTF. The DNA of the CDR3 is TGTGCCTGGAGTATATCGGGACAGGCATATGGCTACACCTTC.

The CDR3 loop reads CASSLWDRAGGYTF. The CDR3 bases are TGTGCCAGCAGCCTCTGGGACAGGGCTGGCGGCTACACCTTC. V gene TRBV7-2 combines with J gene TRBJ1-2; 9 nucleotides line up with TRBD1. The CDR3 is 14 amino acids. V lost 5 bases to trimming and J lost 8 bases; unmatched junction nucleotides: 9. CDR1 SGHTA and CDR2 FQGNSA come from the germline V gene.